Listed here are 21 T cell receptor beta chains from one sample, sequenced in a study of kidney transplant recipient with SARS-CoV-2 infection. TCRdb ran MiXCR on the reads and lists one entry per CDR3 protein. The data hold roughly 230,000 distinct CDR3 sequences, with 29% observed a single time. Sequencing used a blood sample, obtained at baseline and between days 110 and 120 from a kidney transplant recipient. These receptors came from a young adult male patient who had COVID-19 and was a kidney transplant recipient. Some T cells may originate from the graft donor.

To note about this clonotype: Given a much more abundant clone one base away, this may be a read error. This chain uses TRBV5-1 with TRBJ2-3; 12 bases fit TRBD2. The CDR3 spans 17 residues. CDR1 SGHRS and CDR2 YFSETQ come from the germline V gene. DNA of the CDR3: TGCGCCAACAGCTTAGGACTAGCGGGAATCCTCACAGATACGCAGTATTTT. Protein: CANSLGLAGILTDTQYF. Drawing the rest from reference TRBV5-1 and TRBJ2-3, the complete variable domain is KAGVTQTPRYLIKTRGQQVTLSCSPISGHRSVSWYQQTPGQGLQFLFEYFSETQRNKGNFPGRFSGRQFSNSRSEMNVSTLELGDSALYLCANSLGLAGILTDTQYFGPGTRLTVL.

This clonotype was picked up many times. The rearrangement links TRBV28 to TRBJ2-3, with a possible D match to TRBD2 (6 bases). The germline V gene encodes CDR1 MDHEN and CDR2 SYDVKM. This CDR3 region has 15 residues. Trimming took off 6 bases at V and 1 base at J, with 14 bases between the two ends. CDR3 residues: CASSLGGLGTDTQYF. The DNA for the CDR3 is TGTGCCAGCAGCCTGGGGGGACTTGGCACAGATACGCAGTATTTT. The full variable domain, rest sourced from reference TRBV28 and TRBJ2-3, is DVKVTQSSRYLVKRTGEKVFLECVQDMDHENMFWYRQDPGLGLRLIYFSYDVKMKEKGDIPEGYSVSREKKERFSLILESASTNQTSMYLCASSLGGLGTDTQYFGPGTRLTVL.

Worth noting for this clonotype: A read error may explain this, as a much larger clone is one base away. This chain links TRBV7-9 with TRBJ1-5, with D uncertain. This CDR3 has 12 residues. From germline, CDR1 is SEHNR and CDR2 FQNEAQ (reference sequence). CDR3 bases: TGTACCAGCAGCTTAGATAGTCAGCCCCAGCATTTT. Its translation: CTSSLDSQPQHF.

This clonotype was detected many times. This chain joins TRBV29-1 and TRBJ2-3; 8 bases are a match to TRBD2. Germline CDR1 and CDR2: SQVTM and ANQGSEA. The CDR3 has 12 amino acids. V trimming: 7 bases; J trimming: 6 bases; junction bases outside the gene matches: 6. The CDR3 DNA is TGCAGCGCCGCAAGCGGGGGTGATACGCAGTATTTT. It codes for CSAASGGDTQYF.

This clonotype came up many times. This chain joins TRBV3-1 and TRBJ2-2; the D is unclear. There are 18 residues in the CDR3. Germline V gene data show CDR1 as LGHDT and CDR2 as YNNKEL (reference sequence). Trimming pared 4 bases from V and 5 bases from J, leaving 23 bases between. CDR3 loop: CASSLIGPISGLTGELFF. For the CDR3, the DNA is TGTGCCAGCAGCCTCATAGGTCCCATTTCAGGCTTGACCGGGGAGCTGTTTTTT.

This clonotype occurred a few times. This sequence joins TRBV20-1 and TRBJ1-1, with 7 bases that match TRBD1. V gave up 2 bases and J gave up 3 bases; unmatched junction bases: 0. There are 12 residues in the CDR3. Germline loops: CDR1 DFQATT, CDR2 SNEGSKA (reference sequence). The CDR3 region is CSARQGDTEAFF. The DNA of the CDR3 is TGCAGTGCTAGACAGGGGGACACTGAAGCTTTCTTT.

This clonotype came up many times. The DNA for the CDR3 is TGTGCCTGGTACACGGGGCGTTATAGAAAGACCTATGGCTACACCTTC. Its translation: CAWYTGRYRKTYGYTF. V is TRBV30 and J is TRBJ1-2, with D possibly matching TRBD1 (5 bases). Germline CDR1 GTSNPN, CDR2 SVGIG (reference sequence). The CDR3 is made up of 16 amino acids. V was clipped by 5 bases and J by 4 bases, with 23 bases between them.

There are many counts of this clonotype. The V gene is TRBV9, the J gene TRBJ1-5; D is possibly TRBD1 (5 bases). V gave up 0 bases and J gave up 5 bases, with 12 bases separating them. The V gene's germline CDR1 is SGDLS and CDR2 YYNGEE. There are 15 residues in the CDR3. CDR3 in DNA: TGTGCCAGCAGCGTAGGACAGTCGTTGGATCAGCCCCAGCATTTT. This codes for CASSVGQSLDQPQHF.

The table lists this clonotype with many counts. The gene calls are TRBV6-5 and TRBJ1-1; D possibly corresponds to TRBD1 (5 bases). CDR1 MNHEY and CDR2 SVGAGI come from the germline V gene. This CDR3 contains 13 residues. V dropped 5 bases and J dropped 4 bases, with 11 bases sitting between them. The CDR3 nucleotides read TGTGCCAGCAGTGCAGGGATCCCCACTGAAGCTTTCTTT. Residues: CASSAGIPTEAFF.

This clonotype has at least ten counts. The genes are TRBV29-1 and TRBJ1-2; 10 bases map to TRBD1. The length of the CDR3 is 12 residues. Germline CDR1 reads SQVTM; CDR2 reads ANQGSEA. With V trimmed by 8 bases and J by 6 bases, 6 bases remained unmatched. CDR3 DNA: TGCAGCTTCGACAGGGGGCTTAATGGCTACACCTTC. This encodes CSFDRGLNGYTF.

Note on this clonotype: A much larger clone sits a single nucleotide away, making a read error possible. CDR3 sequence reads: CASSSGCGVNSPLHF. CDR3 DNA: TGTGCCAGCAGCTCCGGGTGCGGAGTTAATTCACCCCTCCACTTT. This sequence joins TRBV9 and TRBJ1-6; D remains ambiguous. The germline V and J ends were trimmed by 4 bases and 6 bases, with 14 bases remaining between them. The CDR3 has 15 amino acids. Germline V lookup: CDR1 SGDLS, CDR2 YYNGEE.

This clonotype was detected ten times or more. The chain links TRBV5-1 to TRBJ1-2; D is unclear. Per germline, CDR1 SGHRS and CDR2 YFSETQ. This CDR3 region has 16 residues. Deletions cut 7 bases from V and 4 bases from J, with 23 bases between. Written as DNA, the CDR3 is TGCGCCAGCCTGCGCATATCGGTTCGAAAGACCTATGGCTACACCTTC. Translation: CASLRISVRKTYGYTF.

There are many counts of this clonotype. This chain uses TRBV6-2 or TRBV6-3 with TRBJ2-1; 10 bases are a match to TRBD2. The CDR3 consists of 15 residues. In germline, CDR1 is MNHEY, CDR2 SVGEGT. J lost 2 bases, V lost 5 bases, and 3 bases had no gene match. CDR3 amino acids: CASSTSGGAYNEQFF. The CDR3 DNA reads TGTGCCAGCAGTACGAGCGGGGGGGCCTACAATGAGCAGTTCTTC.

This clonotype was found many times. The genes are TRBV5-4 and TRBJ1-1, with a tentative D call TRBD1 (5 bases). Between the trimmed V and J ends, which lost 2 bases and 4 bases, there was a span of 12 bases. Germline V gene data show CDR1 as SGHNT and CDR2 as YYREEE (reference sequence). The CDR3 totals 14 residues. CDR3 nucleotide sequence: TGTGCCAGCAGCTTTGATGAGGGGAGCACTGAAGCTTTCTTT. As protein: CASSFDEGSTEAFF.

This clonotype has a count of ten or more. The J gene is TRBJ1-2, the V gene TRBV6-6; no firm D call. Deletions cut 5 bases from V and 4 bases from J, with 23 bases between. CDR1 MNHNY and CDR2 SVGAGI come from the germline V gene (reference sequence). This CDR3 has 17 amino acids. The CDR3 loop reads CASSTDEGGRKTYGYTF. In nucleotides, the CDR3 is TGTGCCAGCAGTACAGACGAAGGTGGGAGAAAGACCTATGGCTACACCTTC.

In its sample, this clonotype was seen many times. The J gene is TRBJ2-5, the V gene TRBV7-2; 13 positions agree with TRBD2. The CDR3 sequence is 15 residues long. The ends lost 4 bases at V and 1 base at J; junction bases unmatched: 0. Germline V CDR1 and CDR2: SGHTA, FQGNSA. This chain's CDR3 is CASSWTSGSQETQYF. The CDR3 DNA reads TGTGCCAGCAGCTGGACTAGCGGGAGCCAAGAGACCCAGTACTTC.

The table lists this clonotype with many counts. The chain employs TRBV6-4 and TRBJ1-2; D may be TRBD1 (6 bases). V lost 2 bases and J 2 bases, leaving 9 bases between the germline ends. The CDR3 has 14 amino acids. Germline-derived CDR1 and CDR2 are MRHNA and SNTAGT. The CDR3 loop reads CASSDPQGNYGYTF. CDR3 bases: TGTGCCAGCAGTGACCCACAGGGCAACTATGGCTACACCTTC.

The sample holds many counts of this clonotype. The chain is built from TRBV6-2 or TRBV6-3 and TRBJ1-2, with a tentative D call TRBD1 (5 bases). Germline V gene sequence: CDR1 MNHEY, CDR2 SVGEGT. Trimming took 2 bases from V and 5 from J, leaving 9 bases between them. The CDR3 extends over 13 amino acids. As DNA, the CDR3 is TGTGCCAGCAGTTACACCGGGACTTATGGCTACACCTTC. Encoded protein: CASSYTGTYGYTF.

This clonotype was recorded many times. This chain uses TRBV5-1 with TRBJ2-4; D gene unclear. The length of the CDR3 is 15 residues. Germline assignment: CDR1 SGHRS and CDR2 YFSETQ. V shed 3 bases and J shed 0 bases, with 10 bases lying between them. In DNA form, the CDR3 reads TGCGCCAGCAGCTCCACTTCTCTAGCCAAAAACATTCAGTACTTC. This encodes CASSSTSLAKNIQYF. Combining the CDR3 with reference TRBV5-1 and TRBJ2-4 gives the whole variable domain KAGVTQTPRYLIKTRGQQVTLSCSPISGHRSVSWYQQTPGQGLQFLFEYFSETQRNKGNFPGRFSGRQFSNSRSEMNVSTLELGDSALYLCASSSTSLAKNIQYFGAGTRLSVL.

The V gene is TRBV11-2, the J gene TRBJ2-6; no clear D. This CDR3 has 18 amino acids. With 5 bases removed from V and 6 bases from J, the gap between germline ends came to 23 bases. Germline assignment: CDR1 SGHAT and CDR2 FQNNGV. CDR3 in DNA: TGTGCCAGCAGCGCTGAAATAAAGCAACAAAGTCAGGCCAACGTCCTGACTTTC. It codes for CASSAEIKQQSQANVLTF.

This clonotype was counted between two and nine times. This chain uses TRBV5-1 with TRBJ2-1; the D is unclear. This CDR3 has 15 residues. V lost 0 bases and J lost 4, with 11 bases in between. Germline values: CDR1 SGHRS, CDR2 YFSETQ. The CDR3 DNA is TGCGCCAGCAGCTTGGATGGGATCGAGTACAATGAGCAGTTCTTC. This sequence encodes CASSLDGIEYNEQFF.